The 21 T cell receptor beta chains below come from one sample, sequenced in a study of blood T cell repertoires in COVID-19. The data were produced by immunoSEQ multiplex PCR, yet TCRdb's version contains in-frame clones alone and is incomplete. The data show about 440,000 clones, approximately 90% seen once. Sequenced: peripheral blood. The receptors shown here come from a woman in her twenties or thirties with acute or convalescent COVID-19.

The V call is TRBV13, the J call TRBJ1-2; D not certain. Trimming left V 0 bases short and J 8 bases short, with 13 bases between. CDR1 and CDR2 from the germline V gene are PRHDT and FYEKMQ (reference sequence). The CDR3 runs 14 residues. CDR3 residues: CASSLGRGSWGYTF. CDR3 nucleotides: TGTGCCAGCAGCTTAGGTCGGGGTTCGTGGGGCTACACCTTC.

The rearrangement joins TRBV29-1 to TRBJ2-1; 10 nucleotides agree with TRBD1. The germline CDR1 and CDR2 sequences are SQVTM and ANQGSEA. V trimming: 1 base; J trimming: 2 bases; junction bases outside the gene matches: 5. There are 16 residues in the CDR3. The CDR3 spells CSVEARDRGTYNEQFF. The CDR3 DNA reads TGCAGCGTTGAAGCTCGGGACAGGGGAACCTACAATGAGCAGTTCTTC.

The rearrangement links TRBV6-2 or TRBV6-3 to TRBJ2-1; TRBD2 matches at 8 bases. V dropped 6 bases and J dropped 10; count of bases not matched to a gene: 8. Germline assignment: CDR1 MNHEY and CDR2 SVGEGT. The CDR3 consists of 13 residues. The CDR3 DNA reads TGTGCCAGCAGCACGGGGGGGGCAAGGGAGCAGTTCTTC. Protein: CASSTGGAREQFF.

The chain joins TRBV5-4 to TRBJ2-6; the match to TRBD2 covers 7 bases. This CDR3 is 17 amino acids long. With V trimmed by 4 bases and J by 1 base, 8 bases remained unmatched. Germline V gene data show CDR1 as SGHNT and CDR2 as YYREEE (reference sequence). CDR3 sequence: CASSQGGFRSGANVLTF. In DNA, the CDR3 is TGTGCCAGCAGCCAGGGAGGGTTTAGGTCTGGGGCCAACGTCCTGACTTTC.

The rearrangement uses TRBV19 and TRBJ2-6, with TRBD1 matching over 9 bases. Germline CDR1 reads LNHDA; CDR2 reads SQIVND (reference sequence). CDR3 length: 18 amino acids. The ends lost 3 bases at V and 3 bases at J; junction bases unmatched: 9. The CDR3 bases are TGTGCCAGTAGTATCCCGGACAGGGGAAGAGGTGGGGCCAACGTCCTGACTTTC. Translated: CASSIPDRGRGGANVLTF.

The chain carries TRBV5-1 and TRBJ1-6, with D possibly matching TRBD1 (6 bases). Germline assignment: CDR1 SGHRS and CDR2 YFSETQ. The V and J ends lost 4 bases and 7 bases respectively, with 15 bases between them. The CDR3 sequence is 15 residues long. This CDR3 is CASSPAGTQNSPLHF. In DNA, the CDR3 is TGCGCCAGCAGCCCGGCCGGGACACAAAATTCACCCCTCCACTTT.

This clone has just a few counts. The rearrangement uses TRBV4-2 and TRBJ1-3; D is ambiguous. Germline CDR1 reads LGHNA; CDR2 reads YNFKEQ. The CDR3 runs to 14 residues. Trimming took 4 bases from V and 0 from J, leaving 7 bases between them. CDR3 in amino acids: CASSLPSSGNTIYF. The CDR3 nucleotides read TGTGCCAGCAGCCTCCCGTCCTCTGGAAACACCATATATTTT.

CDR3 bases: TGCGCCAGCAGTTATAATACAAACTATGGCTACACCTTC. It encodes CASSYNTNYGYTF. This chain connects TRBV4-1 to TRBJ1-2; unclear D gene. Deletions cut 6 bases from V and 2 bases from J, with 10 bases between. The CDR3 is 13 residues long. The germline V gene encodes CDR1 MGHRA and CDR2 YSYEKL.

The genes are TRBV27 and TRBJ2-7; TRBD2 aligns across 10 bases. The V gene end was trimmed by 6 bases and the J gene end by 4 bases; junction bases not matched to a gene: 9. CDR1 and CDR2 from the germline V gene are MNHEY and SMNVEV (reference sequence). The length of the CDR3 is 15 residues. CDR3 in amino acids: CASRFSGGIGYEQYF. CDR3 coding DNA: TGTGCCAGCAGATTTAGCGGGGGGATCGGTTACGAGCAGTACTTC.

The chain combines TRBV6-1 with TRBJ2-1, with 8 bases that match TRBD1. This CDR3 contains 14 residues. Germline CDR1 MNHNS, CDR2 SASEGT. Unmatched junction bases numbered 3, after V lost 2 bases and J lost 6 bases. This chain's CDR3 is CASSESGTGNEQFF. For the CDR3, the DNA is TGTGCCAGCAGTGAAAGTGGGACAGGCAATGAGCAGTTCTTC.

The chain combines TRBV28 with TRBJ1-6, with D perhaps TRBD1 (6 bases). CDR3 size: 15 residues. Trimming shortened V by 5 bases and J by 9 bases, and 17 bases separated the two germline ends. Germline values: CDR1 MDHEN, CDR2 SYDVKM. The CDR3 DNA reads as TGTGCCAGCAGTCGGGACACCCCAGTCGTTTCACCCCTCCACTTT. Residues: CASSRDTPVVSPLHF.

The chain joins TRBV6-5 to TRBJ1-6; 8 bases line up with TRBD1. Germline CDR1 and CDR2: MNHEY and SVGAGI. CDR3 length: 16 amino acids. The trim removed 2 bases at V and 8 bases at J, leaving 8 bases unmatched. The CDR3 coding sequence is TGTGCCAGCAGTTACGCCGGGACAGGTCTAGATTCACCCCTCCACTTT. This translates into CASSYAGTGLDSPLHF.

In nucleotides, the CDR3 is TGTGCCAGCAGTTATGATCCAGGGCAGGGGACTGAAGCTTTCTTT. Translating it yields CASSYDPGQGTEAFF. The chain carries TRBV6-6 and TRBJ1-1; TRBD1 might be the D (6 bases). The germline V gene encodes CDR1 MNHNY and CDR2 SVGAGI (reference sequence). Trimming pared 3 bases from V and 5 bases from J, leaving 16 bases between. The CDR3 contains 15 residues.

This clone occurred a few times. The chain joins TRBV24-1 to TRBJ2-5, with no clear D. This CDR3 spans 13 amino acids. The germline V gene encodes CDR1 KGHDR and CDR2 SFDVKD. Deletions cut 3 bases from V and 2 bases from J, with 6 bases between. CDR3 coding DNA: TGTGCCACCAGTGATGGCCAGCAAGAGACCCAGTACTTC. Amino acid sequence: CATSDGQQETQYF.

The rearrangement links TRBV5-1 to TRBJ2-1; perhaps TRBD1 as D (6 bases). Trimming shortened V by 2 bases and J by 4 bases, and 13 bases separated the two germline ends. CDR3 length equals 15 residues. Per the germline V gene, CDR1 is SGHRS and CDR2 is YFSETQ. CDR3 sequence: CASSFWGQGYNEQFF. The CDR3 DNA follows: TGCGCCAGCAGCTTCTGGGGGCAGGGATACAATGAGCAGTTCTTC.

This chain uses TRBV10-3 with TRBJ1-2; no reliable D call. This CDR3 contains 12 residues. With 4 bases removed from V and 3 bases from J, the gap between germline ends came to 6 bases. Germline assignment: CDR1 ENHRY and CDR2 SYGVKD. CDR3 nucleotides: TGTGCCATCAGTGGAGGAGACTATGGCTACACCTTC. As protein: CAISGGDYGYTF.

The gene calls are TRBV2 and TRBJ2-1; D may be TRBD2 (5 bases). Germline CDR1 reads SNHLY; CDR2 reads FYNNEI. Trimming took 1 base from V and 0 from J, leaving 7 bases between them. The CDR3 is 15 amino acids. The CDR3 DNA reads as TGTGCCAGCAGTGAAGGAGGGAGCTCCTACAATGAGCAGTTCTTC. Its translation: CASSEGGSSYNEQFF.

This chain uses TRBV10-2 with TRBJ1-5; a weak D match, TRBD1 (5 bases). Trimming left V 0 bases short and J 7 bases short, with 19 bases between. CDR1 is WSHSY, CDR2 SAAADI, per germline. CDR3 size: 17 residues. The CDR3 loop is CASSESSGEAGGQPQHF. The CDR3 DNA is TGCGCCAGCAGTGAGTCGAGCGGGGAGGCCGGGGGGCAGCCCCAGCATTTT.

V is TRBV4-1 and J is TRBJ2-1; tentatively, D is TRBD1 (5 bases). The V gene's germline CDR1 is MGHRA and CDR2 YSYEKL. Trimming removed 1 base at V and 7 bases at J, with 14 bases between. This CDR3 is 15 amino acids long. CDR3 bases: TGCGCCAGCAGCCAAGTGCTCAGGGTAGAGAATGAGCAGTTCTTC. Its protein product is CASSQVLRVENEQFF.

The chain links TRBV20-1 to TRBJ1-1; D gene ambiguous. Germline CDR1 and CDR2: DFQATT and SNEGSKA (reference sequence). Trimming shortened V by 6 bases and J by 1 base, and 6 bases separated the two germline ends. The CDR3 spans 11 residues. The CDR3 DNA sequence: TGCAGTGCCACGAGGAACACTGAAGCTTTCTTT. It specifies CSATRNTEAFF.

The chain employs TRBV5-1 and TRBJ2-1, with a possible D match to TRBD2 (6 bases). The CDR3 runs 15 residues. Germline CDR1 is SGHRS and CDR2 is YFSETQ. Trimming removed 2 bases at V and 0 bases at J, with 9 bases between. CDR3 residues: CASSFDGSSYNEQFF. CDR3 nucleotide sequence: TGCGCCAGCAGCTTCGACGGGAGCTCCTACAATGAGCAGTTCTTC.